The entry below gives a single T cell receptor beta chain sequence along with its context. The antigen remains undetermined. This record belongs to a study of T cell responses to AZD1222 COVID-19 vaccine. Using immunoSEQ multiplex PCR, the repertoire was profiled, and TCRdb retains in-frame clones only, with some absent. This table holds about 160,000 clones, 80% to 95% found once. The CDR3 is 13 residues long. Germline trimming cut 10 bases from V and 6 bases from J; bases unmatched to any gene: 9. CDR1 and CDR2 (germline): SNHLY, FYNNEI. Broader study findings: Baseline antibody screening turned up just five to seven seropositive AZD1222 recipients. A reported finding is that nearly half of spike-specific TCRs target unmutated variant regions. After two AZD1222 doses, spike-specific TCR breadth and depth rose versus day 0.

The TCR comes from an adult who received the AZD1222 COVID-19 vaccine. The sequencing used peripheral blood, collected 28 days after the second AZD1222 dose. The V call is TRBV2, the J call TRBJ1-2, with 9 bases identical to TRBD1. CDR3 nucleotide sequence: TGTGCCACCACCTGGACAGGGGTCGATGGCTACACCTTC. Translating it yields CATTWTGVDGYTF. Looking up the rest from reference TRBV2 and TRBJ1-2 gives the full variable domain: EPEVTQTPSHQVTQMGQEVILRCVPISNHLYFYWYRQILGQKVEFLVSFYNNEISEKSEIFDDQFSVERPDGSNFTLKIRSTKLEDSAMYFCATTWTGVDGYTFGSGTRLTVV.